These 15 T cell receptor beta chains were sequenced from one sample in a study of CD8 T cells in Susac syndrome. With random hexamers, reverse transcription was performed on about 0.5 to 1 ug of RNA. TCRdb independently ran MiXCR on the immunoSEQ multiplex PCR reads; one entry per CDR3 protein. In the table there are some 160,000 distinct CDR3 sequences, roughly 96% of which are singletons. What was sequenced was CD8+ T cells from PBMCs. The receptor source for this set is a human donor with multiple sclerosis.

The chain couples TRBV9 to TRBJ1-2; the D gene is possibly TRBD1 (5 bases). Germline V CDR1 and CDR2: SGDLS, YYNGEE. The length of the CDR3 is 14 residues. Trimming pared 3 bases from V and 6 bases from J, leaving 15 bases between. CDR3 loop: CASSARSGGDGYTF. The CDR3 DNA follows: TGTGCCAGCAGCGCTCGAAGCGGGGGGGATGGCTACACCTTC.

The genes are TRBV2 and TRBJ1-2, with D hard to call. The CDR3 covers 16 residues. Deletions cut 2 bases from V and 0 bases from J, with 13 bases between. Germline V gives CDR1 SNHLY, CDR2 FYNNEI. The CDR3: CASSENSGGSNYGYTF. The CDR3 DNA follows: TGTGCCAGCAGTGAAAACAGCGGAGGATCTAACTATGGCTACACCTTC.

CDR3 amino acids: CATSETRDGLYEQYF. CDR3 sequence (DNA): TGTGCCACCAGTGAGACCCGGGACGGATTATACGAGCAGTACTTC. The chain carries TRBV24-1 and TRBJ2-7; D is possibly TRBD1 or TRBD2 (5 bases each). Trimming left V 4 bases short and J 4 bases short, with 16 bases between. There are 15 residues in the CDR3. Germline V gene lookup returns CDR1 KGHDR and CDR2 SFDVKD.

The J gene is TRBJ2-2, the V gene TRBV15; D is uncertain. The CDR3 runs 14 residues. V lost 4 bases and J 2 bases, leaving 8 bases between the germline ends. Germline assignment: CDR1 LNHNV and CDR2 YYDKDF (reference sequence). The CDR3 protein is CATSTAGNTGELFF. As DNA, the CDR3 is TGTGCCACCAGCACGGCAGGCAACACCGGGGAGCTGTTTTTT.

The gene calls are TRBV27 and TRBJ1-5, with TRBD1 matching over 7 bases. V was clipped by 5 bases and J by 0 bases; unmatched bases: 7. Germline-derived CDR1 and CDR2 are MNHEY and SMNVEV (reference sequence). The length of the CDR3 is 16 residues. The CDR3 coding sequence is TGTGCCAGCAGTAAAGGGACAGCGTATAGCAATCAGCCCCAGCATTTT. Amino acid sequence: CASSKGTAYSNQPQHF.

The chain joins TRBV29-1 to TRBJ2-7; 8 bases match TRBD2. With 6 bases clipped from V and 3 bases from J, the junction kept 13 bases outside the gene matches. Germline V gives CDR1 SQVTM, CDR2 ANQGSEA. The CDR3 spans 15 residues. The DNA for the CDR3 is TGCAGCGTCGGACTACTAGCGGCGGCCGGCTACGAGCAGTACTTC. It is translated as CSVGLLAAAGYEQYF.

The rearrangement links TRBV4-2 to TRBJ2-1, with 10 bases identical to TRBD2. V lost 3 bases to trimming and J lost 5 bases; unmatched junction nucleotides: 7. Germline V CDR1 and CDR2: LGHNA, YNFKEQ. The CDR3 loop spans 16 amino acids. The CDR3 is CASSQTGTSADNEQFF. The CDR3 DNA follows: TGTGCCAGCAGCCAGACTGGGACTAGCGCTGACAATGAGCAGTTCTTC.

The chain employs TRBV2 and TRBJ2-1; D might be TRBD2 (5 bases). This CDR3 region has 10 residues. Germline V lookup: CDR1 SNHLY, CDR2 FYNNEI. The CDR3 coding sequence is TGTGTCACAAGCGGCAATGAGCAGTTCTTC. This encodes CVTSGNEQFF.

The chain carries TRBV3-1 and TRBJ1-1; D uncertain. CDR1 LGHDT and CDR2 YNNKEL come from the germline V gene (reference sequence). V gave up 4 bases and J gave up 5 bases, with 11 bases separating them. The CDR3 has 13 residues. The CDR3 loop is CASSLGSWTEAFF. The CDR3 bases are TGTGCCAGCAGCCTCGGATCGTGGACTGAAGCTTTCTTT.

The chain links TRBV24-1 to TRBJ2-2; TRBD2 agrees at 8 bases. Germline values: CDR1 KGHDR, CDR2 SFDVKD. The CDR3 sequence is 15 residues long. Trimming took 6 bases from V and 3 from J; bases not matched to a gene: 5. In DNA, the CDR3 is TGTGCCACCAGTTCGGGGGGGCCGCACACCGGGGAGCTGTTTTTT. It translates to CATSSGGPHTGELFF.

This rearrangement joins TRBV12-3 or TRBV12-4 to TRBJ2-5, with D perhaps TRBD1 (6 bases). Trimming left V 4 bases short and J 5 bases short, with 17 bases between. This CDR3 comprises 15 residues. Here the CDR3 DNA reads TGTGCCAGCAGTTCCAACAGGGAGAGCAGGGAGACCCAGTACTTC. Translating it yields CASSSNRESRETQYF.

This sequence joins TRBV2 and TRBJ2-1, with D perhaps matching TRBD1 (6 bases). CDR1 is SNHLY and CDR2 is FYNNEI in the germline V gene. The CDR3 extends over 14 amino acids. V was pared by 6 bases and J by 8 bases, with 17 bases between. The CDR3 coding sequence is TGTGCCAGCAGCAAGGGACAACTCCCGGATGAGCAGTTCTTC. Residues: CASSKGQLPDEQFF.

This chain links TRBV29-1 with TRBJ1-2, with 10 bases matching TRBD1. This CDR3 is 14 amino acids long. V lost 5 bases to trimming and J lost 3 bases; unmatched junction nucleotides: 6. Germline V CDR1 and CDR2: SQVTM, ANQGSEA. CDR3 DNA sequence: TGCAGCGTTCTCAGGGACAGGGGATACTATGGCTACACCTTC. This translates into CSVLRDRGYYGYTF.

V usage is TRBV2 and J usage is TRBJ1-6; D unclear. Germline loops: CDR1 SNHLY, CDR2 FYNNEI. The CDR3 consists of 16 residues. Trimming took 6 bases from V and 5 from J, leaving 17 bases between them. The CDR3 DNA reads as TGTGCCAGCAGGACCCCGGTCGACGAGAATAATTCACCCCTCCACTTT. Protein: CASRTPVDENNSPLHF.

V and J are TRBV7-9 and TRBJ2-1; TRBD2 aligns across 8 bases. The CDR3 loop spans 14 amino acids. CDR1 is SEHNR and CDR2 is FQNEAQ in the germline V gene (reference sequence). Trimming at V came to 5 bases and at J to 6 bases, leaving 6 bases not matched to a gene. The CDR3 loop is CASSLFSGVNEQFF. CDR3 DNA: TGTGCCAGCAGCCTCTTTAGCGGGGTCAATGAGCAGTTCTTC. Complete variable domain (other parts from reference TRBV7-9 and TRBJ2-1): DTGVSQNPRHKITKRGQNVTFRCDPISEHNRLYWYRQTLGQGPEFLTYFQNEAQLEKSRLLSDRFSAERPKGSFSTLEIQRTEQGDSAMYLCASSLFSGVNEQFFGPGTRLTVL.